This T cell receptor (beta chain) was found in a study of T cell clonotyping in hematopoietic cell transplantation. Germline values: CDR1 GTSNPN, CDR2 SVGIG (reference sequence). The CDR3 loop spans 13 amino acids. V gave up 3 bases and J gave up 9 bases, with 14 bases separating them. Assay used: immunoSEQ multiplex PCR; TCRdb lists only in-frame clones, some missing. The sample includes fewer than 40,000 clones, over 80% of them seen just once. Sequencing input: peripheral blood mononuclear cells. The source is a middle-aged woman in good health. Some clones in this sample may be carry-over from other donors' samples. This sequence joins TRBV30 and TRBJ2-2, with D perhaps TRBD1 or TRBD2 (6 bases each). The CDR3 bases are TGTGCCTGGAGCGCGGGACATTCCTGGGAGCTGTTTTTT. It translates to CAWSAGHSWELFF.